Listed here are 27 T cell receptor beta chains from one sample, sequenced in a study of cytomegalovirus exposure and HLA in healthy donors. A multiplex PCR was run with 60 Vbeta primers and 13 Jbeta primers. TCRdb's table, derived via immunoSEQ multiplex PCR, lists solely in-frame clones and lacks some. The sample consists of 100,000 to 150,000 clones, over 60% of them appearing once. The source material was PBMCs. Every receptor here comes from a woman in her thirties or forties in good health and CMV-seropositive.

CDR3 sequence reads: CASSWTGQETQYF. DNA for the CDR3: TGTGCCAGCAGTTGGACAGGCCAAGAGACCCAGTACTTC. J is TRBJ2-5 and V is TRBV6-1, with TRBD1 matching 7 bases. CDR3 length: 13 amino acids. J lost 1 base, V lost 5 bases, and 1 base had no gene match. Germline V gene lookup returns CDR1 MNHNS and CDR2 SASEGT.

CDR3 sequence (DNA): TGTGCCAGCAGTCAGACAGGGGGGCATAACTATGGCTACACCTTC. It encodes CASSQTGGHNYGYTF. The gene calls are TRBV6-5 and TRBJ1-2, with 9 positions matching TRBD1. The CDR3 has 15 residues. Germline CDR1 and CDR2: MNHEY and SVGAGI. J lost 1 base, V lost 5 bases, and 5 bases had no gene match.

The chain combines TRBV9 with TRBJ2-2; D perhaps matches TRBD1 (6 bases). V shed 0 bases and J shed 3 bases, with 15 bases lying between them. Germline CDR1 reads SGDLS; CDR2 reads YYNGEE. This CDR3 comprises 17 residues. The CDR3, as DNA: TGTGCCAGCAGCGTAGCTCCCCACAGGGAATACACCGGGGAGCTGTTTTTT. Its protein is CASSVAPHREYTGELFF.

This clone was seen once. The V call is TRBV4-2, the J call TRBJ2-1, with 7 positions matching TRBD1. The germline CDR1 and CDR2 sequences are LGHNA and YNFKEQ. V dropped 0 bases and J dropped 3; count of bases not matched to a gene: 8. This CDR3 has 17 amino acids. The CDR3 sequence is CASSQDVLGQDYNEQFF. CDR3 DNA sequence: TGTGCCAGCAGCCAAGATGTACTAGGACAGGACTACAATGAGCAGTTCTTC.

This clone came up a few times. The chain combines TRBV4-1 with TRBJ2-5; D not certain. V was trimmed by 4 bases and J by 4 bases, leaving 16 bases between them. Looked up from germline, CDR1 is MGHRA and CDR2 is YSYEKL. This CDR3 spans 15 amino acids. The CDR3 DNA is TGCGCCAGCAGCCGAAACCGGATCGGCGGAGAGACCCAGTACTTC. This gives the protein CASSRNRIGGETQYF.

The chain couples TRBV18 to TRBJ2-1, with 8 bases aligning to TRBD1. Per the germline V gene, CDR1 is KGHSH and CDR2 is LQKENI. This CDR3 comprises 16 residues. With 5 bases clipped from V and 4 bases from J, the junction kept 10 bases outside the gene matches. CDR3 in amino acids: CASSAAGTGGYNEQFF. CDR3 coding DNA: TGTGCCAGCTCAGCAGCCGGGACAGGTGGATACAATGAGCAGTTCTTC.

This clone has a single count. This sequence joins TRBV7-2 and TRBJ2-2; 10 positions match TRBD2. V was pared by 6 bases and J by 4 bases, with 8 bases of the junction left unmatched. Germline V gene sequence: CDR1 SGHTA, CDR2 FQGNSA. The CDR3 is 16 residues long. Written as DNA, the CDR3 is TGTGCCAGCAGACGCAGCGGGGGGGCCTTCACCGGGGAGCTGTTTTTT. Residues: CASRRSGGAFTGELFF.

This chain uses TRBV7-9 with TRBJ2-5; the D gene is possibly TRBD1 (6 bases). CDR1 is SEHNR and CDR2 is FQNEAQ in the germline V gene (reference sequence). V gave up 3 bases and J gave up 7 bases, with 15 bases separating them. The CDR3 length is 14 residues. The CDR3 sequence is CASSLDRAYVTQYF. Written as DNA, the CDR3 is TGTGCCAGCAGCTTGGACAGAGCTTATGTGACCCAGTACTTC. Using reference TRBV7-9 and TRBJ2-5 for the parts outside the CDR3, the full variable domain is DTGVSQNPRHKITKRGQNVTFRCDPISEHNRLYWYRQTLGQGPEFLTYFQNEAQLEKSRLLSDRFSAERPKGSFSTLEIQRTEQGDSAMYLCASSLDRAYVTQYFGPGTRLLVL.

This clone has only a few counts. Additional DNA sequences in this sample encode the identical CDR3. The chain combines TRBV5-4 with TRBJ1-1; D possibly corresponds to TRBD1 (6 bases). V lost 0 bases and J 4 bases, leaving 7 bases between the germline ends. Germline values: CDR1 SGHNT, CDR2 YYREEE (reference sequence). The CDR3 is made up of 13 amino acids. CDR3 nucleotide sequence: TGTGCCAGCAGCTTGGGAGGGGGCACTGAAGCTTTCTTT. Translation: CASSLGGGTEAFF.

This clone was observed a handful of times. The chain employs TRBV29-1 and TRBJ2-5, with TRBD1 matching over 11 bases. Germline CDR1 and CDR2: SQVTM and ANQGSEA. The CDR3 is made up of 14 amino acids. J lost 4 bases, V lost 4 bases, and 5 bases had no gene match. The CDR3 sequence is CSVGGQGARETQYF. DNA of the CDR3: TGCAGCGTTGGAGGACAGGGGGCTAGAGAGACCCAGTACTTC.

This sequence joins TRBV5-1 and TRBJ1-5, with 8 bases that match TRBD1. The CDR3 spans 15 residues. V dropped 1 base and J dropped 6; count of bases not matched to a gene: 6. Germline values: CDR1 SGHRS, CDR2 YFSETQ. The CDR3 DNA reads as TGCGCCAGCAGCTTGTCAGGGGGCGGAGGTCAGCCCCAGCATTTT. It encodes CASSLSGGGGQPQHF.

V is TRBV19 and J is TRBJ2-3, with TRBD2 matching 8 bases. J gave up 0 bases and V 3 bases, and 5 bases lay outside the gene matches. The CDR3 totals 16 residues. CDR1 and CDR2 from the germline V gene are LNHDA and SQIVND (reference sequence). For the CDR3, the DNA is TGTGCCAGTAGTATGCTAGCGGGTAGTAGCACAGATACGCAGTATTTT. It encodes CASSMLAGSSTDTQYF.

The chain is built from TRBV6-6 and TRBJ2-6, with D possibly being TRBD2 (6 bases). CDR1 is MNHNY and CDR2 is SVGAGI in the germline V gene (reference sequence). CDR3 length: 16 amino acids. The V and J ends lost 4 bases and 2 bases respectively, with 12 bases between them. CDR3 nucleotide sequence: TGTGCCAGCAGTTCACCAACGGGAGCTGGGGCCAACGTCCTGACTTTC. This gives the protein CASSSPTGAGANVLTF.

J is TRBJ2-5 and V is TRBV7-8; 8 nucleotides match TRBD2. The CDR3 is 16 residues long. The J segment lost 5 bases and the V segment lost 0 bases, leaving 8 bases of the junction unmatched. From germline, CDR1 is SGHVS and CDR2 FQNEAQ. CDR3: CASSLAGGGLGETQYF. Here the CDR3 DNA reads TGTGCCAGCAGCTTAGCCGGCGGGGGGCTGGGGGAGACCCAGTACTTC.

The chain links TRBV2 to TRBJ1-4; 10 bases agree with TRBD1. The CDR3 is made up of 13 amino acids. CDR1 is SNHLY and CDR2 is FYNNEI in the germline V gene. With 10 bases clipped from V and 7 bases from J, the junction kept 6 bases outside the gene matches. CDR3 region: CATGQGRGEKLFF. CDR3 coding DNA: TGTGCCACGGGACAGGGGAGGGGTGAAAAACTGTTTTTT.

The chain couples TRBV9 to TRBJ2-1; TRBD2 might be the D (5 bases). The germline gives CDR1 SGDLS, CDR2 YYNGEE. This CDR3 is 15 amino acids long. V shed 1 base and J shed 0 bases, with 8 bases lying between them. This CDR3 reads CASSVSGNSYNEQFF. The CDR3 DNA follows: TGTGCCAGCAGCGTATCGGGGAACTCCTACAATGAGCAGTTCTTC.

The V and J genes are TRBV5-1 and TRBJ2-7; TRBD1 matches at 7 bases. V lost 4 bases to trimming and J lost 5 bases; unmatched junction nucleotides: 6. Germline CDR1 SGHRS, CDR2 YFSETQ. The CDR3 totals 13 residues. The CDR3 DNA sequence: TGCGCCAGCAGCCAGGGACAGACAAACGAGCAGTACTTC. Residues: CASSQGQTNEQYF.

This chain joins TRBV12-5 and TRBJ2-1; D unresolved. The V gene's germline CDR1 is LGHNT and CDR2 FRNRAP. The V and J ends lost 3 bases and 1 base respectively, with 10 bases between them. There are 15 residues in the CDR3. The CDR3 nucleotides are TGTGCTAGTGGTTTCAAAACGGGTTCCTACAATGAGCAGTTCTTC. It is translated as CASGFKTGSYNEQFF.

This chain uses TRBV19 with TRBJ1-6, with D possibly being TRBD1 (6 bases). Trimming left V 6 bases short and J 7 bases short, with 13 bases between. From germline, CDR1 is LNHDA and CDR2 SQIVND (reference sequence). The CDR3 contains 14 residues. The CDR3 reads CASRYRVTNSPLHF. For the CDR3, the DNA is TGTGCCAGTAGATACAGGGTCACCAATTCACCCCTCCACTTT.

This clone has only one observation. V gene TRBV6-6 combines with J gene TRBJ2-7; 7 positions agree with TRBD1. CDR1 MNHNY and CDR2 SVGAGI come from the germline V gene (reference sequence). The CDR3 runs to 16 residues. Germline trimming cut 5 bases from V and 0 bases from J; bases unmatched to any gene: 10. CDR3 residues: CASSGSGTATSYEQYF. The CDR3 DNA sequence: TGTGCCAGCAGTGGGTCCGGGACAGCGACCTCCTACGAGCAGTACTTC.

The chain combines TRBV7-9 with TRBJ1-1, with 7 positions matching TRBD1. V lost 6 bases to trimming and J lost 2 bases; unmatched junction nucleotides: 15. The CDR3 runs 17 residues. The germline CDR1 and CDR2 sequences are SEHNR and FQNEAQ (reference sequence). The CDR3 nucleotides are TGTGCCAGCAGTCCCGACAGGGAAAGATGGTATAACACTGAAGCTTTCTTT. This gives the protein CASSPDRERWYNTEAFF.

The chain links TRBV10-3 to TRBJ2-3; D remains ambiguous. The germline V gene has CDR1 ENHRY and CDR2 SYGVKD. The length of the CDR3 is 14 residues. Trimming removed 4 bases at V and 0 bases at J, with 8 bases between. CDR3 nucleotides: TGTGCCATCAGTGTTAGCCCGAGCACAGATACGCAGTATTTT. Protein sequence: CAISVSPSTDTQYF.

The genes are TRBV6-1 and TRBJ1-2; 8 bases map to TRBD1. Trimming cost V 8 bases and J 4 bases; bases outside gene matches: 9. The germline gives CDR1 MNHNS, CDR2 SASEGT. This CDR3 has 14 amino acids. CDR3 DNA sequence: TGTGCCAGCTATAGAACCGGGACAGGCTATGGCTACACCTTC. Residues: CASYRTGTGYGYTF.

CDR3 sequence: CASSAEQGRYNSPLHF. CDR3 nucleotides: TGTGCCAGCAGCGCCGAACAGGGAAGGTATAATTCACCCCTCCACTTT. The chain joins TRBV9 to TRBJ1-6; possibly TRBD1 for D (6 bases). Per germline, CDR1 SGDLS and CDR2 YYNGEE. This CDR3 region has 16 residues. V was shortened by 3 bases and J by 4 bases, with 14 bases between the two germline ends.

This clone came up a few times. This CDR3 reads CAISESGGNQPQHF. The CDR3 DNA reads TGTGCCATCAGTGAGTCAGGGGGCAATCAGCCCCAGCATTTT. The chain recombines TRBV10-3 with TRBJ1-5; D possibly corresponds to TRBD1 (5 bases). V lost 0 bases and J lost 2, with 5 bases in between. There are 14 residues in the CDR3. From germline, CDR1 is ENHRY and CDR2 SYGVKD.

This clone was found a few times. The V and J genes are TRBV4-1 and TRBJ2-2; D remains unclear. The V end lost 3 bases, the J end lost 5 bases, and 4 bases lay between the germline ends. This CDR3 comprises 12 residues. CDR1 and CDR2 (germline): MGHRA, YSYEKL. In nucleotides, the CDR3 is TGCGCCAGCAGCCAGGCTACCGGGGAGCTGTTTTTT. Translation: CASSQATGELFF.

V and J are TRBV5-4 and TRBJ2-1, with TRBD1 matching 9 bases. From germline, CDR1 is SGHNT and CDR2 YYREEE (reference sequence). V lost 4 bases to trimming and J lost 0 bases; unmatched junction nucleotides: 8. The CDR3 consists of 17 residues. As DNA, the CDR3 is TGTGCCAGCAGCCCCTCCTTGGACAGGGGCTCCTACAATGAGCAGTTCTTC. Residues: CASSPSLDRGSYNEQFF.